A selection of T cell receptor beta chains follows, all from one sample in a study of glioma-infiltrating T cells after dendritic cell vaccination. Profiling relied on immunoSEQ multiplex PCR, and the TCRdb table lists in-frame clones only, not all of them. Of 100,000 to 120,000 clones listed, about 90% are singletons. The input for sequencing was blood, taken after dendritic cell vaccination. All receptors come from a human donor with glioblastoma. Each CDR3 is given with its conserved first and last residue. Fields, in order: V gene, D gene, J gene, CDR3 protein. D genes are given only for firm matches.

TRBV7-3	TRBD1	TRBJ2-2	CASAGQGGTGELFF
TRBV29-1	TRBD1	TRBJ2-7	CSVARTGGHEQYF
TRBV30	-	TRBJ2-4	CAWSVAVKNIQYF
TRBV11-3	-	TRBJ2-3	CASSLESGEDTQYF
TRBV5-1	TRBD2	TRBJ2-1	CASSSVAGGSSYNEQFF
TRBV10-3	-	TRBJ2-7	CAISRDGLYEQYF
TRBV11-2	-	TRBJ2-7	CASSLGYQVLEQYF
TRBV2	-	TRBJ1-1	CASSGEGRATEAFF
TRBV11-3	TRBD1	TRBJ2-5	CASRETGRETQYF
TRBV10-3	TRBD2	TRBJ2-3	CASKSAGGPSAADTQYF
TRBV4-2	TRBD1	TRBJ2-2	CASSQDKRQGPGELFF
TRBV27	-	TRBJ2-2	CASSPGTFGELFF
TRBV4-2	TRBD2	TRBJ2-5	CASSQTGLAGETQYF
TRBV27	TRBD2	TRBJ2-5	CASSVAGAGETQYF
TRBV25-1	-	TRBJ1-1	CASSSFSSRDTEAFF
TRBV7-9	TRBD1	TRBJ2-3	CASSLSRAGGKIDTQYF
TRBV6-5	TRBD1	TRBJ2-3	CASSYEGARYTQYF
TRBV5-4	-	TRBJ2-2	CASSTGGNTGELFF
TRBV10-3	-	TRBJ1-2	CAISQGNGYTF
TRBV6-1	-	TRBJ2-5	CASNRETLGETQYF
TRBV6-5	TRBD1	TRBJ2-7	CASRAGQEATYEQYF
TRBV18	TRBD2	TRBJ2-1	CASSLRTSGGATNEQFF
TRBV7-3	-	TRBJ2-2	CASNQGSTRTGELFF
TRBV4-2	TRBD2	TRBJ2-3	CASSHVGASGGLQTGDTQYF
TRBV6-1	-	TRBJ1-3	CASSGQAQGSGNTIYF
TRBV4-2	TRBD2	TRBJ2-1	CASSPSGGESYNEQFF
TRBV29-1	-	TRBJ2-2	CSVVGLLNTGELFF
TRBV18	-	TRBJ1-1	CASSPGGAEAFF
TRBV29-1	TRBD1	TRBJ1-2	CSVRDRGHYGYTF
TRBV19	-	TRBJ2-7	CASSNRDKRYEQYF
TRBV29-1	TRBD2	TRBJ2-1	CSGNIAGNNEQFF
TRBV6-6	TRBD1	TRBJ2-7	CASTQQITGGYEQYF
TRBV6-6	TRBD2	TRBJ2-7	CASRLAGGLNEQYF
TRBV14	TRBD2	TRBJ2-5	CASSQGLAANQETQYF
TRBV19	TRBD1	TRBJ1-6	CASSTRDSPNSPLHF
TRBV19	-	TRBJ2-2	CAVQGGLNTGELFF
TRBV5-1	TRBD2	TRBJ2-3	CASSFEGGRTDTQYF
TRBV2	-	TRBJ2-3	CASRGFTDTQYF
TRBV11-3	-	TRBJ2-7	CASSPTGSGEQYF
TRBV6-1	-	TRBJ1-2	CASSEMGGAESGYTF
TRBV6-1	-	TRBJ1-1	CASRIRGPGTEAFF
TRBV7-6	-	TRBJ2-5	CASSLQETQYF
TRBV2	-	TRBJ1-2	CALRGGAGDYGYTF
TRBV2	-	TRBJ2-7	CASGGERDRPVGF
TRBV6-5	-	TRBJ2-7	CAISVSSYSYEQYF
TRBV9	TRBD2	TRBJ2-5	CASSERLAGDGETQYF
TRBV10-2	TRBD2	TRBJ2-5	CASRGTSGMQETQYF